This passage covers 21 T cell receptor beta chains from one sample sequenced in a study of blood T cells in healthy people across ages. It was with a sample-barcoded 5' primer and a J-beta primer mix that a second PCR of about 6 to 11 cycles was run. Via MiXCR, TCRdb re-called the 5' RACE reads, giving one row per CDR3 protein. This sample has 900,000 to 950,000 distinct CDR3 sequences; about 29% occur once, and the top ten carry around 9.6%. The same data also went into a second study, on T cells of mothers and their children.

The specimen was blood. The receptors derive from a woman between 35 and 50 years old in good health.

The genes are TRBV7-2 and TRBJ2-1, with a weak D call TRBD2 (5 bases). Germline V lookup: CDR1 SGHTA, CDR2 FQGNSA. The CDR3 is 13 amino acids. The V gene lost 1 base and the J gene lost 6 bases, with 7 bases spanning the gap. CDR3 DNA: TGTGCCAGCAGCTTAGTTGGACTCAATGAGCAGTTCTTC. This codes for CASSLVGLNEQFF.

This clonotype was observed many times. The chain joins TRBV10-3 to TRBJ2-5; 9 bases are shared with TRBD1. Germline loops: CDR1 ENHRY, CDR2 SYGVKD. The CDR3 sequence is 15 residues long. The V and J ends lost 3 bases and 5 bases, in that order; junction bases with no gene match: 7. Here the CDR3 DNA reads TGTGCCATCAGTGATGGGACAGGGACGAGGGAGACCCAGTACTTC. Amino acid sequence: CAISDGTGTRETQYF.

This clonotype was counted at least ten times. The V call is TRBV12-3 or TRBV12-4, the J call TRBJ1-5; weak D call: TRBD1 (5 bases). Trimming left V 4 bases short and J 6 bases short, with 16 bases between. The CDR3 is made up of 15 amino acids. DNA of the CDR3: TGTGCCAGCAGTTCAGGCAGGGATATGGGTCAGCCCCAGCATTTT. Encoded protein: CASSSGRDMGQPQHF.

This clonotype was counted a few times. The V call is TRBV20-1, the J call TRBJ1-1; 8 nucleotides align to TRBD1. J was trimmed by 1 base and V by 6 bases; bases with no gene match: 4. The CDR3 extends over 13 amino acids. Germline V gene sequence: CDR1 DFQATT, CDR2 SNEGSKA (reference sequence). Written as DNA, the CDR3 is TGCAGTGCCACCGGGACAGGGAACACTGAAGCTTTCTTT. Translated, it gives CSATGTGNTEAFF.

This clonotype was detected a few times. V is TRBV4-3 and J is TRBJ2-1; 8 bases align to TRBD1. There are 14 residues in the CDR3. Germline lookup yields CDR1 LGHNA and CDR2 YSLEER. V trimming: 0 bases; J trimming: 9 bases; junction bases outside the gene matches: 4. The CDR3 loop is CASSQEDRAIEQFF. In DNA form, the CDR3 reads TGCGCCAGCAGCCAAGAGGACAGGGCTATTGAGCAGTTCTTC.

The table lists this clonotype with a few counts. As DNA, the CDR3 is TGTGCCAGCAGCCAAGATCTTGGACAGGTAATGAATGAGCAGTTCTTC. It yields the protein CASSQDLGQVMNEQFF. The V and J genes are TRBV14 and TRBJ2-1, with 7 bases aligning to TRBD1. The CDR3 has 16 amino acids. CDR1 and CDR2 from the germline V gene are SGHDN and FVKESK. Trimming at V came to 0 bases and at J to 7 bases, leaving 9 bases not matched to a gene.

This clonotype was detected a few times. The CDR3 sequence: CASRLWSVEAYEQYF. CDR3 nucleotide sequence: TGTGCCAGCAGACTTTGGTCCGTAGAGGCCTACGAGCAGTACTTC. V usage is TRBV7-2 and J usage is TRBJ2-7; D is undetermined. Germline-derived CDR1 and CDR2 are SGHTA and FQGNSA. V lost 6 bases and J 2 bases, leaving 17 bases between the germline ends. This CDR3 spans 15 amino acids.

This clonotype was picked up many times. The rearrangement links TRBV20-1 to TRBJ2-7; TRBD1 or TRBD2 may be the D gene (6 bases each). V lost 3 bases, J lost 3 bases, and 12 bases lay in between. This CDR3 has 13 residues. CDR1 DFQATT and CDR2 SNEGSKA come from the germline V gene (reference sequence). The CDR3 nucleotides read TGCAGTGCTAGTTCGGGGGCTGTCTACGAGCAGTACTTC. It is translated as CSASSGAVYEQYF.

The V call is TRBV2, the J call TRBJ2-3, with 13 nucleotides matching TRBD2. Germline assignment: CDR1 SNHLY and CDR2 FYNNEI. The trim removed 5 bases at V and 2 bases at J, leaving 13 bases unmatched. The CDR3 consists of 19 residues. The CDR3 sequence is CASSTAAGTSGETTDTQYF. The CDR3 region has the DNA TGTGCCAGCAGTACCGCAGCCGGGACTAGCGGGGAGACCACAGATACGCAGTATTTT.

On this clonotype itself: Possible read error: a much larger clone is one base away. The genes are TRBV3-1 and TRBJ1-2; 7 nucleotides match TRBD1. This CDR3 spans 12 amino acids. The germline gives CDR1 LGHDT, CDR2 YNNKEL (reference sequence). The CDR3 sequence is CAGSQADRAGTF. The CDR3 DNA follows: TGTGCCGGCAGCCAAGCCGACAGGGCCGGCACCTTC. The whole variable domain, remainder taken from reference TRBV3-1 and TRBJ1-2, is DTAVSQTPKYLVTQMGNDKSIKCEQNLGHDTMYWYKQDSKKFLKIMFSYNNKELIINETVPNRFSPKSPDKAHLNLHINSLELGDSAVYFCAGSQADRAGTFGSGTRLTVV.

This clonotype was counted between two and nine times. This rearrangement joins TRBV20-1 to TRBJ1-1; unclear D gene. Germline-derived CDR1 and CDR2 are DFQATT and SNEGSKA (reference sequence). The CDR3 is made up of 15 amino acids. V dropped 3 bases and J dropped 0 bases, with 14 bases sitting between them. The CDR3 region has the DNA TGCAGTGCTAGGAGTTCCCACAGTGTGAACACTGAAGCTTTCTTT. It is translated as CSARSSHSVNTEAFF.

This clonotype was detected many times. The rearrangement joins TRBV7-9 to TRBJ2-5; the D is unclear. V lost 1 base, J lost 4 bases, and 7 bases lay in between. This CDR3 is 13 amino acids long. Germline lookup yields CDR1 SEHNR and CDR2 FQNEAQ (reference sequence). The CDR3 nucleotides read TGTGCCAGCAGCTTAGGATCCTTAGAGACCCAGTACTTC. This gives the protein CASSLGSLETQYF. Complete variable domain (other parts from reference TRBV7-9 and TRBJ2-5): DTGVSQNPRHKITKRGQNVTFRCDPISEHNRLYWYRQTLGQGPEFLTYFQNEAQLEKSRLLSDRFSAERPKGSFSTLEIQRTEQGDSAMYLCASSLGSLETQYFGPGTRLLVL.

As concerns this clonotype: A much larger clone differs by one base, so this may be a read error. V and J are TRBV28 and TRBJ1-2, with D possibly being TRBD1 (6 bases). The germline V gene encodes CDR1 MDHEN and CDR2 SYDVKM. The CDR3 runs 12 residues. The CDR3 region has the DNA TGTGCCAACAGTCCCCAGGGGTATGGCTACACCTTC. Its protein is CANSPQGYGYTF.

This sequence joins TRBV29-1 and TRBJ2-1; D might be TRBD1 (6 bases). The CDR3 is 13 residues long. The germline V gene has CDR1 SQVTM and CDR2 ANQGSEA. The V and J ends lost 4 bases and 2 bases respectively, with 9 bases between them. This CDR3 reads CSVVQGAYNEQFF. In DNA form, the CDR3 reads TGCAGCGTTGTACAGGGTGCCTACAATGAGCAGTTCTTC.

This clonotype was recorded at least ten times. The chain carries TRBV6-1 and TRBJ2-7; 11 bases line up with TRBD1. Germline V gene lookup returns CDR1 MNHNS and CDR2 SASEGT. The CDR3 runs to 14 residues. V lost 9 bases and J lost 4; bases outside the gene matches: 8. This CDR3 reads CASTAGTGGYEQYF. The DNA for the CDR3 is TGTGCCAGTACCGCCGGGACAGGGGGTTACGAGCAGTACTTC.

In its sample, this clonotype was seen many times. The chain couples TRBV6-1 to TRBJ1-2; D is uncertain. V was clipped by 4 bases and J by 4 bases, with 13 bases between them. Germline CDR1 reads MNHNS; CDR2 reads SASEGT. This CDR3 has 14 amino acids. The CDR3 sequence is CASSGKDGSYGYTF. CDR3 bases: TGTGCCAGCAGTGGCAAGGATGGGTCCTATGGCTACACCTTC.

The chain recombines TRBV29-1 with TRBJ1-1, with D uncertain. The germline V gene has CDR1 SQVTM and CDR2 ANQGSEA. This CDR3 has 13 residues. The CDR3 region has the DNA TGCAGTACTAAGACACCGAGGGTCGTCGAAGCTTTCTTT. It specifies CSTKTPRVVEAFF. Supplemented by reference TRBV29-1 and TRBJ1-1, the full variable domain reads SAVISQKPSRDICQRGTSLTIQCQVDSQVTMMFWYRQQPGQSLTLIATANQGSEATYESGFVIDKFPISRPNLTFSTLTVSNMSPEDSSIYLCSTKTPRVVEAFFGQGTRLTVV.

This clonotype appeared a few times. V gene TRBV6-1 combines with J gene TRBJ1-1; 7 bases match TRBD1. This CDR3 is built from 16 residues. CDR1 and CDR2 (germline): MNHNS, SASEGT. V gave up 2 bases and J gave up 1 base; unmatched junction bases: 7. CDR3 in DNA: TGTGCCAGCAGTGAAACGTTGACAGGGTCGAACACTGAAGCTTTCTTT. It is translated as CASSETLTGSNTEAFF.

The rearrangement links TRBV7-2 to TRBJ1-1; D is unresolved. The CDR3 has 15 residues. Germline V gene lookup returns CDR1 SGHTA and CDR2 FQGNSA. Trimming removed 5 bases at V and 0 bases at J, with 13 bases between. CDR3 sequence: CASSPSGQMNTEAFF. The CDR3 DNA sequence: TGTGCCAGCAGCCCCAGCGGGCAGATGAACACTGAAGCTTTCTTT.

This sequence joins TRBV12-3 or TRBV12-4 and TRBJ2-3; 8 bases are a match to TRBD2. The CDR3 is 14 amino acids. The J segment lost 4 bases and the V segment lost 3 bases, leaving 3 bases of the junction unmatched. The CDR3 sequence is CASSFSGAADTQYF. In DNA form, the CDR3 reads TGTGCCAGCAGTTTTAGCGGGGCGGCAGATACGCAGTATTTT.

The rearrangement joins TRBV7-2 to TRBJ2-3; D call uncertain. Germline V lookup: CDR1 SGHTA, CDR2 FQGNSA. The ends were cut back, 4 bases at V and 4 bases at J, with 9 bases in the middle. The CDR3 length is 13 residues. Here the CDR3 reads CASSSAPADTQYF. The CDR3 DNA reads as TGTGCCAGCAGCTCCGCCCCGGCAGATACGCAGTATTTT. The full variable domain, completed using reference TRBV7-2 and TRBJ2-3, is GAGVSQSPSNKVTEKGKDVELRCDPISGHTALYWYRQSLGQGLEFLIYFQGNSAPDKSGLPSDRFSAERTGGSVSTLTIQRTQQEDSAVYLCASSSAPADTQYFGPGTRLTVL.